A selection of T cell receptor beta chains follows, all from one sample in a study of cytomegalovirus exposure and HLA in healthy donors. The table came from immunoSEQ multiplex PCR; TCRdb's copy has only in-frame clones and leaves some out. The sample contains 150,000 to 200,000 clones, 80% of which appear only once. Sample: PBMCs. These receptors were taken from a woman aged 40-49 years in good health and CMV-seronegative. The CDR3 runs from the conserved cysteine through the conserved F or W. The D gene is left open where the match is weak. A clone size is listed for some rows: how often the clone was seen (once, few, many), or a class if it is expanded.

TRBD2 TRBJ2-3 12 TRBV6-6 NA TGTGCCAGCTTAGCGGGATCAGATACGCAGTATTTT CASLAGSDTQYF
TRBD2 TRBJ2-1 15 TRBV5-1 NA TGCGCCAGCAGCTTCCTAGCGGGGGGGAGGAATGAGCAGTTCTTC CASSFLAGGRNEQFF
TRBD2 TRBJ2-1 15 TRBV7-2 NA TGTGCCAGCAGCTTAGACGGGAGGGGGTACAATGAGCAGTTCTTC CASSLDGRGYNEQFF
NA TRBJ2-1 15 TRBV5-4 NA TGTGCCAGCAGCTTTCCTAGTCCTTCCGCCAATGAGCAGTTCTTC CASSFPSPSANEQFF
TRBD1 TRBJ2-7 13 TRBV2 NA TGTGCCAGCCTGGACAGGGGGCGCTACGAGCAGTACTTC CASLDRGRYEQYF
NA TRBJ2-7 12 TRBV27 NA TGTGCCATCCGCGGGACGGACCTCGAGCAGTACTTC CAIRGTDLEQYF
NA TRBJ2-3 13 TRBV18 NA TGTGCCAGCTCAACGACAGAAACAGATACGCAGTATTTT CASSTTETDTQYF
TRBD1 TRBJ1-1 16 TRBV28 NA TGTGCCAGCAGCTTAGGGACAGGGGGCCGGAACACTGAAGCTTTCTTT CASSLGTGGRNTEAFF
TRBD2 TRBJ2-3 15 TRBV7-2 NA TGTGCCAGCAGCACCAAGCGGGGGAGCACAGATACGCAGTATTTT CASSTKRGSTDTQYF
TRBD1 TRBJ1-1 16 TRBV19 NA TGTGCCAGTAGTATATCCTCGACAGGGGCCTCGTATGAAGCTTTCTTT CASSISSTGASYEAFF
NA TRBJ1-2 12 TRBV5-3 few TGTGCCAGAAGCTGGGGCAACTATGGCTACACCTTC CARSWGNYGYTF
TRBD1 TRBJ1-5 14 TRBV7-2 NA TGTGCCAGCAGCCCGCAGGACAGGGCCCAGCCCCAGCATTTT CASSPQDRAQPQHF
NA TRBJ2-1 13 TRBV7-3 NA TGTGCCAGCAGCTTAAGTGGGCTGGGTGAGCAGTTCTTC CASSLSGLGEQFF
TRBD2 TRBJ2-2 14 TRBV10-1 NA TGCGCCAGCGGGCGTAGCGGGGGCACCGGGGAGCTGTTTTTT CASGRSGGTGELFF
TRBD2 TRBJ2-2 16 TRBV15 NA TGTGCCACCAGTCGGACTAGCGGCAAATACACCGGGGAGCTGTTTTTT CATSRTSGKYTGELFF
NA TRBJ2-5 18 TRBV2 NA TGTGCCAGCAGTGAAGTGCCCCCCGGCCGGCCCGGCGGGGAGACCCAGTACTTC CASSEVPPGRPGGETQYF
NA TRBJ1-5 15 TRBV10-2 NA TGCGCCAGCAAGAGCGGGGTTGGGAGCAATCAGCCCCAGCATTTT CASKSGVGSNQPQHF
TRBD1 TRBJ2-7 16 TRBV9 few TGTGCCAGCAGCGTAAGAGGGGACAGGGGCGTTTTAGAGCAGTACTTC CASSVRGDRGVLEQYF
TRBD2 TRBJ2-3 15 TRBV9 NA TGTGCCAGCAGCACAGCTAGCGGGGGGGCAGATACGCAGTATTTT CASSTASGGADTQYF
NA TRBJ1-6 16 TRBV28 NA TGTGCCAGCAGTTTTCTGGGGGCTTTCAACGATTCACCCCTCCACTTT CASSFLGAFNDSPLHF
TRBD1 TRBJ1-1 16 TRBV29-1 NA TGCAGCGTTACAGGGGGCGTCGGATCCCTGAACACTGAAGCTTTCTTT CSVTGGVGSLNTEAFF
TRBD2 TRBJ2-1 15 TRBV9 NA TGTGCCAGCAGCGCAACCGGGACTAGTACTTATGAGCAGTTCTTC CASSATGTSTYEQFF
NA TRBJ1-4 14 TRBV4-1 NA TGCGCCAGCAGCCCCTCACCACCGGATGAAAAACTGTTTTTT CASSPSPPDEKLFF
TRBD1 TRBJ1-1 14 TRBV7-9 NA TGTGCCATCAGGACAGATCCAGGACAGGGTGAAGCTTTCTTT CAIRTDPGQGEAFF
TRBD2 TRBJ2-7 16 TRBV4-1 NA TGCGCCAGCAGCCAAGATCCCGGGACTAGAAGCTACGAGCAGTACTTC CASSQDPGTRSYEQYF
NA TRBJ2-3 16 TRBV7-3 NA TGTGCCAGCAGCTTAACGTTAGAGGGGGGCACAGATACGCAGTATTTT CASSLTLEGGTDTQYF
TRBD2 TRBJ2-5 15 TRBV5-1 NA TGCGCCAGCGGATTGGGACTAGACTACCAAGAGACCCAGTACTTC CASGLGLDYQETQYF
NA TRBJ2-2 16 TRBV4-3 few TGCGCCAGCAGCCATTCGGGCGGGTCGGCCACCGGGGAGCTGTTTTTT CASSHSGGSATGELFF
NA TRBJ1-1 11 TRBV28 NA TGTGCCAGCAGTTTAATGTCCACCGGGGTCTTT CASSLMSTGVF
TRBD2 TRBJ2-1 16 TRBV7-6 NA TGTGCCAGCAGCTTACAACTAGCGGGCTCCTACAATGAGCAGTTCTTC CASSLQLAGSYNEQFF
NA TRBJ2-7 16 TRBV11-2 NA TGTGCCAGCAGCTTAGATAGGCTACGAGGCTCCTACGAGCAGTACTTC CASSLDRLRGSYEQYF
NA TRBJ2-3 13 TRBV2 NA TGTGCCAGCAGGTCAGACTACACAGATACGCAGTATTTT CASRSDYTDTQYF
NA TRBJ1-6 14 TRBV6-5 NA TGTGCCACCGGACAGAAGTATAGTAATTCACCCCTCCACTTT CATGQKYSNSPLHF
TRBD1 TRBJ2-7 15 TRBV28 NA TGTGCCAGCAGTTCAACCGGGACAGGGTTCTACGAGCAGTACTTC CASSSTGTGFYEQYF
NA TRBJ1-4 11 TRBV11-3 NA TGTGCCAGCAGCTTATCAGGAAAACTGTTTTTT CASSLSGKLFF
TRBD1 TRBJ2-2 16 TRBV7-9 once TGTGCCAGCAGCCGGAGGAGACAGGGGATAACCGGGGAGCTGTTTTTT CASSRRRQGITGELFF
NA TRBJ1-4 16 TRBV4-1 NA TGCGCCAGCAGCCCCCTCAACGGGGGAGTTTATGAAAAACTGTTTTTT CASSPLNGGVYEKLFF
TRBD1 TRBJ2-2 15 TRBV5-5 NA TGTGCCAGCAGCCGTAGACAGGGGGCTGACGGGGAGCTGTTTTTT CASSRRQGADGELFF
NA TRBJ1-1 15 TRBV11-3 NA TGTGCCAGCAGCTCCCGGGGGGAGGGGAACACTGAAGCTTTCTTT CASSSRGEGNTEAFF
TRBD2 TRBJ2-5 14 TRBV5-1 NA TGCGCCAGCAGCGGACGGACTAGTGAAGAGACCCAGTACTTC CASSGRTSEETQYF
TRBD2 TRBJ2-1 15 TRBV9 NA TGTGCCAGCAGCGTACGGCTAGCGGGGGGGGATGAGCAGTTCTTC CASSVRLAGGDEQFF
TRBD2 TRBJ2-7 14 TRBV2 NA TGTGCCAGCCGACTAGCGTCCCACTCCTACGAGCAGTACTTC CASRLASHSYEQYF
NA TRBJ2-5 14 TRBV27 NA TGTGCCAGCAGTTACCGAGCGGACCAAGAGACCCAGTACTTC CASSYRADQETQYF
NA TRBJ1-4 12 TRBV7-9 NA TGTGCCAGCAGCTTTGAGGGTATGCGGCTGTTTTTT CASSFEGMRLFF
NA TRBJ2-1 16 TRBV5-1 NA TGCGCCAGCGGGGAGGGGGTCATGGCCGTCTACAATGAGCAGTTCTTC CASGEGVMAVYNEQFF
NA TRBJ2-7 13 TRBV7-2 NA TGTGCCAGCAGCTTAGATTACTCCGAGGAGCAGTACTTC CASSLDYSEEQYF
TRBD1 TRBJ1-4 15 TRBV28 few TGTGCCAGATGGGACAGGGGCGTAATTAATGAAAAACTGTTTTTT CARWDRGVINEKLFF
NA TRBJ1-1 13 TRBV6-5 NA TGTGCCAGCAGTTATGACCCAGGGACTGAAGCTTTCTTT CASSYDPGTEAFF
NA TRBJ2-1 17 TRBV6-1 NA TGTGCCAGCAGTGACTTCCTTAGGGGGGGATCCTACAATGAGCAGTTCTTC CASSDFLRGGSYNEQFF
TRBD1 TRBJ1-2 16 TRBV19 NA TGTGCCAGTATCGGGACAGGGGGCGCGGGCGGCTATGGCTACACCTTC CASIGTGGAGGYGYTF
NA TRBJ1-1 15 TRBV28 few TGTGCCAGCAACCCGCCGGGACACTGGAACACTGAAGCTTTCTTT CASNPPGHWNTEAFF
NA TRBJ2-1 15 TRBV6-1 NA TGTGCCAGCAGTGGGGCTTATCGGTCCTACAATGAGCAGTTCTTC CASSGAYRSYNEQFF
NA TRBJ1-4 17 TRBV19 NA TGTGCCAGTAGTTTCCCGGGACACCCGAAGCAAAATGAAAAACTGTTTTTT CASSFPGHPKQNEKLFF
TRBD2 TRBJ2-2 16 TRBV19 NA TGTGCCAGTAGTCACACTAGCGGGGGCAACACCGGGGAGCTGTTTTTT CASSHTSGGNTGELFF
TRBD1 TRBJ2-5 16 TRBV6-1 NA TGTGCCAGCAGTGCTCCCGGGACAGGGCCCGGGGAGACCCAGTACTTC CASSAPGTGPGETQYF
TRBD2 TRBJ2-7 14 TRBV11-3 NA TGTGCCAGCAGCTCGACTAGCGGGAGTTACGAGCAGTACTTC CASSSTSGSYEQYF
NA TRBJ1-5 14 TRBV28 NA TGTGCCAGCAGACGGACAGCCAGCAATCAGCCCCAGCATTTT CASRRTASNQPQHF
NA TRBJ2-3 11 TRBV19 NA TGTGCCTACACGAAATTCGATACGCAGTATTTT CAYTKFDTQYF
TRBD2 TRBJ2-5 15 TRBV11-3 NA TGTGCCAGCAGCATGGGACTAGCGGGGGAGGAGACCCAGTACTTC CASSMGLAGEETQYF
NA TRBJ2-1 12 TRBV7-8 NA TGTGCCAGCAGCTTATCGCGGTTTGAGCAGTTCTTC CASSLSRFEQFF